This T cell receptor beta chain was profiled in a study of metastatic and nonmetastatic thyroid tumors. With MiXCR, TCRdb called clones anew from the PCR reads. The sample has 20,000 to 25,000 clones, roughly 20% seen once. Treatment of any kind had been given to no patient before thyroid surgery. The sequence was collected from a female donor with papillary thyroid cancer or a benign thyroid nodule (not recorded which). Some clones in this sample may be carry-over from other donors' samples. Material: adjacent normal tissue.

Written as DNA, the CDR3 is TGTGCCAGCAGTCACCCCCCCGGGACAGGGGGGACTTTCTATGGCTACACCTTC. Translation gives CASSHPPGTGGTFYGYTF. The V gene is TRBV6-5, the J gene TRBJ1-2; 11 bases fit TRBD1. There are 18 residues in the CDR3. CDR1 and CDR2 from the germline V gene are MNHEY and SVGAGI. J gave up 4 bases and V 5 bases, and 15 bases lay outside the gene matches.